Shown below are 14 T cell receptor beta chains from a single sample sequenced in a study of blood T cell repertoires in COVID-19 (dated by TCRdb to about 2020). The library was produced with the immunoSEQ multiplex PCR assay. The table comes from immuneACCESS by way of TCRdb, which keeps in-frame sequences with V and J called. Part of the clones is missing from these tables; in studies checked, under half for an unresolved V gene and the rest for unknown reasons. This sample holds about 59,000 clones; more than 70% were observed only once. Approximately 6.9% of the sample is in the top ten clones. Source material: peripheral blood. The receptors shown here come from a man in his sixties with active or convalescent COVID-19.

The chain joins TRBV29-1 to TRBJ2-7; TRBD2 might be the D (6 bases). The ends were cut back, 3 bases at V and 4 bases at J, with 16 bases in the middle. The CDR3 is made up of 14 amino acids. Germline lookup yields CDR1 SQVTM and CDR2 ANQGSEA. The CDR3 nucleotides are TGCAGCGTTGACGAGGTTTGGGGGGAGTACGAGCAGTACTTC. Its protein product is CSVDEVWGEYEQYF.

CDR3 in amino acids: CASSLLGQGSSPLHF. CDR3 coding DNA: TGTGCCAGCAGCTTGTTGGGACAGGGTAGTTCACCCCTCCACTTT. V usage is TRBV5-6 and J usage is TRBJ1-6, with 9 bases that match TRBD1. The germline CDR1 and CDR2 sequences are SGHDT and YYEEEE. The CDR3 is made up of 15 amino acids. Trimming at V came to 1 base and at J to 9 bases, leaving 5 bases not matched to a gene. Supplemented by reference TRBV5-6 and TRBJ1-6, the full variable domain reads DAGVTQSPTHLIKTRGQQVTLRCSPKSGHDTVSWYQQALGQGPQFIFQYYEEEERQRGNFPDRFSGHQFPNYSSELNVNALLLGDSALYLCASSLLGQGSSPLHFGNGTRLTVT.

The gene calls are TRBV2 and TRBJ2-1; 11 bases match TRBD2. V lost 6 bases, J lost 4 bases, and 5 bases stayed unmatched. The CDR3 extends over 15 amino acids. CDR1 is SNHLY and CDR2 is FYNNEI in the germline V gene. Here the CDR3 reads CASRPGTSGYNEQFF. In DNA, the CDR3 is TGTGCCAGCAGGCCCGGGACTAGCGGATACAATGAGCAGTTCTTC.

The rearrangement links TRBV5-6 to TRBJ2-3, with 9 bases identical to TRBD1. Trimming took 4 bases from V and 4 from J; bases not matched to a gene: 7. Germline V CDR1 and CDR2: SGHDT, YYEEEE. The CDR3 is 15 residues long. CDR3 in DNA: TGTGCCAGCAGCAGCGGACAGGGGTTCCCAGATACGCAGTATTTT. It encodes CASSSGQGFPDTQYF.

This sequence joins TRBV10-3 and TRBJ1-2; no clear D gene. The CDR3 extends over 15 amino acids. V dropped 0 bases and J dropped 5 bases, with 13 bases sitting between them. CDR1 ENHRY and CDR2 SYGVKD come from the germline V gene. The CDR3 region is CAISESAGIRYGYTF. CDR3 nucleotides: TGTGCCATCAGTGAGTCGGCGGGGATTAGGTATGGCTACACCTTC.

V gene TRBV9 combines with J gene TRBJ1-1, with 9 bases fitting TRBD1. The CDR3 contains 14 residues. J lost 3 bases, V lost 3 bases, and 3 bases had no gene match. Germline CDR1 reads SGDLS; CDR2 reads YYNGEE. This CDR3 is CASSDRDRDTEAFF. The CDR3 DNA follows: TGTGCCAGCAGCGACCGGGACAGGGACACTGAAGCTTTCTTT.

The rearrangement uses TRBV30 and TRBJ1-1, with D perhaps TRBD1 (6 bases). This CDR3 comprises 13 residues. Germline assignment: CDR1 GTSNPN and CDR2 SVGIG (reference sequence). V lost 5 bases and J lost 0, with 10 bases in between. CDR3 nucleotides: TGTGCCTGGGACAGGCGGATGAACACTGAAGCTTTCTTT. This encodes CAWDRRMNTEAFF.

The chain has TRBV7-9 and TRBJ1-6; 7 bases are shared with TRBD1. The V gene's germline CDR1 is SEHNR and CDR2 FQNEAQ (reference sequence). The CDR3 runs to 16 residues. V trimming: 7 bases; J trimming: 6 bases; junction bases outside the gene matches: 12. CDR3 bases: TGTGCCAGCACCTTGGGGGACAGTACGGGTAATTCACCCCTCCACTTT. It specifies CASTLGDSTGNSPLHF. Full variable domain (remainder filled in from reference TRBV7-9 and TRBJ1-6): DTGVSQNPRHKITKRGQNVTFRCDPISEHNRLYWYRQTLGQGPEFLTYFQNEAQLEKSRLLSDRFSAERPKGSFSTLEIQRTEQGDSAMYLCASTLGDSTGNSPLHFGNGTRLTVT.

V is TRBV18 and J is TRBJ2-5; no firm D call. This CDR3 region has 14 residues. V was cut by 1 base and J by 6 bases, with 12 bases left in between. CDR1 and CDR2 from the germline V gene are KGHSH and LQKENI. The CDR3 sequence: CASSPLERSKTQYF. CDR3 in DNA: TGTGCCAGCTCACCACTCGAGAGATCGAAGACCCAGTACTTC.

V gene TRBV24-1 combines with J gene TRBJ2-1; tentatively, D is TRBD2 (6 bases). The germline gives CDR1 KGHDR, CDR2 SFDVKD. V dropped 5 bases and J dropped 2 bases, with 15 bases sitting between them. This CDR3 is built from 16 residues. CDR3 amino acids: CATSAQGERAYNEQFF. The CDR3 DNA sequence: TGTGCCACCAGTGCCCAAGGGGAGCGGGCCTACAATGAGCAGTTCTTC.

The V gene is TRBV6-2 or TRBV6-3, the J gene TRBJ2-7; 8 nucleotides align to TRBD2. V shed 5 bases, J shed 5 bases, and the junction held 8 bases outside the gene matches. The germline V gene encodes CDR1 MNHEY and CDR2 SVGEGT. CDR3 length equals 14 residues. Here the CDR3 DNA reads TGTGCCAGCAGTACCGGGGGGGGTCGGAACGAGCAGTACTTC. Translation: CASSTGGGRNEQYF.

The chain recombines TRBV5-6 with TRBJ1-5; TRBD1 might be the D (5 bases). The CDR3 is 16 amino acids. With 2 bases removed from V and 1 base from J, the gap between germline ends came to 13 bases. CDR1 is SGHDT and CDR2 is YYEEEE in the germline V gene. The CDR3 region is CASSLWGVRSNQPQHF. DNA of the CDR3: TGTGCCAGCAGCTTATGGGGGGTCAGGAGCAATCAGCCCCAGCATTTT.

This chain connects TRBV15 to TRBJ2-1; maybe TRBD2 (5 bases). The V and J ends lost 4 bases and 14 bases respectively, with 21 bases between them. The CDR3 sequence is 14 residues long. Germline values: CDR1 LNHNV, CDR2 YYDKDF (reference sequence). CDR3 sequence: CATSTDGITSEEFF. CDR3 coding DNA: TGTGCCACCAGCACTGATGGGATTACGTCGGAGGAGTTCTTC.

The chain joins TRBV5-1 to TRBJ2-7, with 10 bases identical to TRBD1. The CDR3 length is 16 residues. J was trimmed by 2 bases and V by 4 bases; bases with no gene match: 9. Germline assignment: CDR1 SGHRS and CDR2 YFSETQ. The CDR3 loop is CASSRPGQGVTYEQYF. CDR3 in DNA: TGCGCCAGCAGCCGACCCGGACAGGGGGTAACCTACGAGCAGTACTTC.